These 31 T cell receptor beta chains were sequenced from one sample in a study of cytomegalovirus exposure and HLA in healthy donors. The PCR used 60 Vbeta and 13 Jbeta primers. Using immunoSEQ multiplex PCR, the repertoire was profiled, and TCRdb retains in-frame clones only, with some absent. Its table lists about 58,000 clones. The source material was PBMCs. These receptors were taken from a woman aged 18-29 years in good health and CMV-seronegative.

This chain joins TRBV4-1 and TRBJ1-2, with a weak D call TRBD1 (6 bases). Germline CDR1 MGHRA, CDR2 YSYEKL. The CDR3 covers 17 residues. Trimming shortened V by 6 bases and J by 3 bases, and 23 bases separated the two germline ends. The CDR3: CASRPRRGGLIDYGYTF. CDR3 bases: TGCGCCAGCAGGCCCAGGAGGGGGGGTCTGATTGACTATGGCTACACCTTC.

The chain combines TRBV19 with TRBJ2-3; D not resolved. V was shortened by 0 bases and J by 2 bases, with 15 bases between the two germline ends. The length of the CDR3 is 17 residues. Germline V gene data show CDR1 as LNHDA and CDR2 as SQIVND (reference sequence). The CDR3 loop reads CASSIEASSPFTDTQYF. The CDR3 nucleotides read TGTGCCAGTAGTATAGAAGCGTCCAGCCCTTTCACAGATACGCAGTATTTT. The variable domain in full, completed from reference TRBV19 and TRBJ2-3, reads DGGITQSPKYLFRKEGQNVTLSCEQNLNHDAMYWYRQDPGQGLRLIYYSQIVNDFQKGDIAEGYSVSREKKESFPLTVTSAQKNPTAFYLCASSIEASSPFTDTQYFGPGTRLTVL.

The chain combines TRBV11-2 with TRBJ1-1, with D perhaps matching TRBD1 (5 bases). Per the germline V gene, CDR1 is SGHAT and CDR2 is FQNNGV. V dropped 1 base and J dropped 0 bases, with 15 bases sitting between them. This CDR3 region has 17 residues. The CDR3 DNA sequence: TGTGCCAGCAGCTTAGGGAGCGGGGCAGCGTTGAACACTGAAGCTTTCTTT. Protein sequence: CASSLGSGAALNTEAFF.

V gene TRBV4-1 combines with J gene TRBJ1-2; 7 bases match TRBD1. The CDR3 spans 16 residues. J was trimmed by 5 bases and V by 4 bases; bases with no gene match: 13. The germline V gene has CDR1 MGHRA and CDR2 YSYEKL. CDR3 amino acids: CASSPGELQGPYGYTF. The CDR3 bases are TGCGCCAGCAGCCCTGGCGAACTACAGGGGCCATATGGCTACACCTTC.

The chain employs TRBV18 and TRBJ2-7; D uncertain. Trimming shortened V by 4 bases and J by 3 bases, and 10 bases separated the two germline ends. Germline CDR1 KGHSH, CDR2 LQKENI. CDR3 size: 13 residues. CDR3 loop: CASSRSHGYEQYF. The CDR3 bases are TGTGCCAGCTCACGCTCCCACGGCTACGAGCAGTACTTC.

CDR3 sequence: CASSLSTVVQPQHF. In DNA form, the CDR3 reads TGTGCCAGCAGCTTATCTACAGTCGTCCAGCCCCAGCATTTT. The gene calls are TRBV7-9 and TRBJ1-5; D call uncertain. Trimming removed 2 bases at V and 7 bases at J, with 12 bases between. The CDR3 is made up of 14 amino acids. Looked up from germline, CDR1 is SEHNR and CDR2 is FQNEAQ (reference sequence).

The chain has TRBV19 and TRBJ1-2; possibly TRBD1 for D (5 bases). Germline loops: CDR1 LNHDA, CDR2 SQIVND (reference sequence). V was cut by 3 bases and J by 10 bases, with 18 bases left in between. This CDR3 has 14 amino acids. The CDR3 loop reads CASSIQLNRLPYTF. The CDR3 nucleotides are TGTGCCAGTAGTATCCAATTAAACAGGCTACCCTACACCTTC.

In DNA form, the CDR3 reads TGTGCCAGCTCACCACGGGACAACAACGAGCAGTACTTC. This encodes CASSPRDNNEQYF. The rearrangement uses TRBV18 and TRBJ2-7; D perhaps matches TRBD1 (6 bases). The CDR3 has 13 residues. V was shortened by 1 base and J by 5 bases, with 9 bases between the two germline ends. Germline CDR1 is KGHSH and CDR2 is LQKENI. Full variable domain (missing parts from reference TRBV18 and TRBJ2-7): NAGVMQNPRHLVRRRGQEARLRCSPMKGHSHVYWYRQLPEEGLKFMVYLQKENIIDESGMPKERFSAEFPKEGPSILRIQQVVRGDSAAYFCASSPRDNNEQYFGPGTRLTVT.

This chain joins TRBV4-1 and TRBJ1-1; D uncertain. The CDR3 is made up of 13 amino acids. Trimming pared 0 bases from V and 5 bases from J, leaving 7 bases between. Germline V gene data show CDR1 as MGHRA and CDR2 as YSYEKL. Here the CDR3 reads CASSQDWETEAFF. DNA of the CDR3: TGCGCCAGCAGCCAAGATTGGGAGACTGAAGCTTTCTTT.

This chain uses TRBV2 with TRBJ1-5; 8 bases match TRBD1. The CDR3 length is 13 residues. Germline lookup yields CDR1 SNHLY and CDR2 FYNNEI. The trim removed 1 base at V and 7 bases at J, leaving 0 bases unmatched. CDR3 sequence: CASSEDRGQPQHF. The CDR3 nucleotides are TGTGCCAGCAGTGAAGACAGGGGGCAGCCCCAGCATTTT.

The chain couples TRBV5-1 to TRBJ2-2; D not resolved. Germline V gene sequence: CDR1 SGHRS, CDR2 YFSETQ. The CDR3 has 11 amino acids. Trimming cost V 2 bases and J 8 bases, with 4 bases left between them. The CDR3 DNA sequence: TGCGCCAGCAGCTTCCCGGGGGAGCTGTTTTTT. Amino acid sequence: CASSFPGELFF.

The chain is built from TRBV5-6 and TRBJ1-2; perhaps TRBD1 as D (6 bases). CDR1 is SGHDT, CDR2 YYEEEE, per germline. The CDR3 length is 15 residues. Between the trimmed V and J ends, which lost 0 bases and 4 bases, there was a span of 13 bases. CDR3 sequence reads: CASSLAPTGSYGYTF. The DNA of the CDR3 is TGTGCCAGCAGCTTGGCCCCAACAGGGTCCTATGGCTACACCTTC.

The chain employs TRBV5-1 and TRBJ2-5; possible D gene TRBD2, 7 bases. The germline CDR1 and CDR2 sequences are SGHRS and YFSETQ. Between the trimmed V and J ends, which lost 6 bases and 5 bases, there was a span of 17 bases. CDR3 length: 14 residues. Written as DNA, the CDR3 is TGCGCCAGCACCATCGGGGGGCCGGATGAGACCCAGTACTTC. Translated, it gives CASTIGGPDETQYF. Based on the CDR3 plus reference TRBV5-1 and TRBJ2-5, the full variable domain is KAGVTQTPRYLIKTRGQQVTLSCSPISGHRSVSWYQQTPGQGLQFLFEYFSETQRNKGNFPGRFSGRQFSNSRSEMNVSTLELGDSALYLCASTIGGPDETQYFGPGTRLLVL.

V usage is TRBV28 and J usage is TRBJ1-1; 10 bases map to TRBD1. This CDR3 region has 14 residues. Germline V lookup: CDR1 MDHEN, CDR2 SYDVKM. The V and J ends lost 3 bases and 4 bases, in that order; junction bases with no gene match: 2. CDR3 loop: CASSFRDRGTEAFF. CDR3 nucleotide sequence: TGTGCCAGCAGTTTCCGGGACAGGGGCACTGAAGCTTTCTTT. Supplemented by reference TRBV28 and TRBJ1-1, the full variable domain reads DVKVTQSSRYLVKRTGEKVFLECVQDMDHENMFWYRQDPGLGLRLIYFSYDVKMKEKGDIPEGYSVSREKKERFSLILESASTNQTSMYLCASSFRDRGTEAFFGQGTRLTVV.

The rearrangement joins TRBV19 to TRBJ1-1, with a weak D call TRBD1 (5 bases). The CDR3 runs to 16 residues. Germline values: CDR1 LNHDA, CDR2 SQIVND (reference sequence). Between the trimmed V and J ends, which lost 2 bases and 0 bases, there was a span of 13 bases. CDR3 bases: TGTGCCAGTAGTATATATTATCGGGACTTGAACACTGAAGCTTTCTTT. Translation gives CASSIYYRDLNTEAFF.

The gene calls are TRBV28 and TRBJ1-1; 11 nucleotides agree with TRBD1. The CDR3 has 17 residues. With 3 bases clipped from V and 2 bases from J, the junction kept 8 bases outside the gene matches. Germline V CDR1 and CDR2: MDHEN, SYDVKM. CDR3 bases: TGTGCCAGCAGTTTGTGGACAGGGGGCGCCTTTAACACTGAAGCTTTCTTT. Encoded protein: CASSLWTGGAFNTEAFF.

This chain links TRBV18 with TRBJ1-1; the D gene is possibly TRBD1 (6 bases). Germline V gene sequence: CDR1 KGHSH, CDR2 LQKENI. The CDR3 loop spans 16 amino acids. The V gene lost 2 bases and the J gene lost 3 bases, with 16 bases spanning the gap. The CDR3 protein is CASSPRVLGGDTEAFF. The CDR3 nucleotides are TGTGCCAGCTCACCAAGGGTATTAGGGGGGGACACTGAAGCTTTCTTT.

This rearrangement joins TRBV11-2 to TRBJ2-1, with 7 bases that match TRBD2. This CDR3 is built from 15 residues. Germline V gene lookup returns CDR1 SGHAT and CDR2 FQNNGV. The junction had 10 bases not matched to a gene; V was cut back by 6 bases and J by 5 bases. The CDR3 coding sequence is TGTGCCAGCAGGCCCGGGGGGTATTCCGACAATGAGCAGTTCTTC. It specifies CASRPGGYSDNEQFF.

The J gene is TRBJ1-1, the V gene TRBV7-2; D remains ambiguous. Trimming took off 1 base at V and 2 bases at J, with 11 bases between the two ends. The CDR3 contains 15 residues. Per germline, CDR1 SGHTA and CDR2 FQGNSA. The CDR3 DNA follows: TGTGCCAGCAGCTTAGGGCGGGGAAGAAACACTGAAGCTTTCTTT. This codes for CASSLGRGRNTEAFF.

The chain uses TRBV6-5 and TRBJ1-3, with 9 bases matching TRBD1. CDR1 is MNHEY, CDR2 SVGAGI, per germline. The junction had 6 bases not matched to a gene; V was cut back by 6 bases and J by 3 bases. The CDR3 extends over 15 amino acids. The DNA of the CDR3 is TGTGCCAGCAGACGGGACAGGGCTAGTGGAAACACCATATATTTT. This translates into CASRRDRASGNTIYF.

This chain joins TRBV6-6 and TRBJ1-5, with unresolved D. The germline V gene has CDR1 MNHNY and CDR2 SVGAGI (reference sequence). Trimming removed 0 bases at V and 5 bases at J, with 2 bases between. This CDR3 is built from 12 residues. The CDR3, as DNA: TGTGCCAGCAGTTACTCCTATCAGCCCCAGCATTTT. It specifies CASSYSYQPQHF.

The genes are TRBV5-1 and TRBJ2-6; TRBD2 matches at 7 bases. Germline V CDR1 and CDR2: SGHRS, YFSETQ. The V and J ends lost 0 bases and 1 base, in that order; junction bases with no gene match: 7. The CDR3 covers 18 residues. Here the CDR3 reads CASSLGQGGSSGANVLTF. The CDR3, as DNA: TGCGCCAGCAGCTTGGGCCAGGGAGGGTCTTCTGGGGCCAACGTCCTGACTTTC.

The chain links TRBV7-2 to TRBJ2-3, with 7 bases that match TRBD1. This CDR3 contains 17 residues. The ends lost 6 bases at V and 0 bases at J; junction bases unmatched: 12. CDR1 and CDR2 from the germline V gene are SGHTA and FQGNSA. This CDR3 reads CASSHNRGSVSTDTQYF. The DNA for the CDR3 is TGTGCCAGCAGTCACAACAGGGGCAGTGTTAGCACAGATACGCAGTATTTT.

This chain joins TRBV6-5 and TRBJ1-1; a weak D match, TRBD1 (5 bases). The V end lost 8 bases, the J end lost 4 bases, and 17 bases lay between the germline ends. Germline V lookup: CDR1 MNHEY, CDR2 SVGAGI. This CDR3 contains 14 residues. The DNA for the CDR3 is TGTGCCAGCGCCTATCTGGGCAGGGCCACTGAAGCTTTCTTT. Protein sequence: CASAYLGRATEAFF.

The rearrangement links TRBV2 to TRBJ1-5, with D perhaps TRBD1 (5 bases). CDR1 SNHLY and CDR2 FYNNEI come from the germline V gene. There are 18 residues in the CDR3. Deletions cut 4 bases from V and 0 bases from J, with 19 bases between. The DNA for the CDR3 is TGTGCCAGCAGTGGTCCCACGATTCGACAGTATAGCAATCAGCCCCAGCATTTT. Translated: CASSGPTIRQYSNQPQHF.

The chain joins TRBV2 to TRBJ1-2, with 7 bases identical to TRBD1. This CDR3 is built from 14 residues. Germline CDR1 is SNHLY and CDR2 is FYNNEI. Germline trimming cut 10 bases from V and 5 bases from J; bases unmatched to any gene: 13. The DNA for the CDR3 is TGTGCCACCGGGAAACAGGGGCCGTTGTATGGCTACACCTTC. Translated, it gives CATGKQGPLYGYTF.

The CDR3 here is CASSMGQGLNNEQFF. DNA for the CDR3: TGTGCCAGTAGTATGGGTCAGGGGTTGAACAATGAGCAGTTCTTC. The genes are TRBV19 and TRBJ2-1; possibly TRBD1 for D (6 bases). This CDR3 has 15 residues. Germline lookup yields CDR1 LNHDA and CDR2 SQIVND (reference sequence). Trimming stripped 3 bases from V and 5 bases from J, with 14 bases between.

V usage is TRBV19 and J usage is TRBJ2-1; 7 nucleotides match TRBD2. After removal of 3 bases from V and 6 bases from J, the junction contained 5 bases not matched to a gene. Germline V gene sequence: CDR1 LNHDA, CDR2 SQIVND (reference sequence). CDR3 length: 14 residues. The chain's CDR3 is CASSINGGSNEQFF. CDR3 bases: TGTGCCAGTAGTATCAATGGCGGGAGCAATGAGCAGTTCTTC.

The V call is TRBV4-1, the J call TRBJ2-1; TRBD2 is a possible D gene (6 bases). Trimming took 0 bases from V and 12 from J, leaving 15 bases between them. The germline V gene has CDR1 MGHRA and CDR2 YSYEKL. The CDR3 runs 14 residues. CDR3 coding DNA: TGCGCCAGCAGCCAAGATCTTGGAGGGACCGGGCAGTTCTTC. This gives the protein CASSQDLGGTGQFF.

This chain links TRBV6-1 with TRBJ1-2; D is perhaps TRBD1 (5 bases). The CDR3 has 14 amino acids. The germline gives CDR1 MNHNS, CDR2 SASEGT. The V end was cut by 1 base, the J end by 3 bases, with 9 bases between. The CDR3 DNA reads TGTGCCAGCAGTGAAGGGGGGGTAGACTATGGCTACACCTTC. This gives the protein CASSEGGVDYGYTF.

The chain has TRBV28 and TRBJ1-1; no clear D gene. Germline CDR1 MDHEN, CDR2 SYDVKM. CDR3 length: 14 amino acids. V lost 3 bases and J 0 bases, leaving 8 bases between the germline ends. CDR3 in amino acids: CASSFVSLNTEAFF. The CDR3 region has the DNA TGTGCCAGCAGTTTTGTCAGTCTGAACACTGAAGCTTTCTTT.